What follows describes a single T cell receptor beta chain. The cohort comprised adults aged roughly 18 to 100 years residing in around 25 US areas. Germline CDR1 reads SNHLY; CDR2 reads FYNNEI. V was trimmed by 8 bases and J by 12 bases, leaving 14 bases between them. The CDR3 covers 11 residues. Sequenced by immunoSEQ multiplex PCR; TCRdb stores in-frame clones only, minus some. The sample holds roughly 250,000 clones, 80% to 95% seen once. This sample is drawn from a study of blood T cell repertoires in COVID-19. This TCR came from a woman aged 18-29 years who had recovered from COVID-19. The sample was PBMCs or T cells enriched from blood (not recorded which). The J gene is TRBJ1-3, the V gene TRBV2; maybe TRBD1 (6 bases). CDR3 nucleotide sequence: TGTGCCAGCGGTTACGGGGACATCATATATTTT. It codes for CASGYGDIIYF.